Shown below are 25 T cell receptor beta chains from a single sample sequenced in a study of CD8 T cells in Susac syndrome. RNA totalling roughly 0.45 to 1 ug underwent reverse transcription with random hexamers. TCRdb recomputed calls from the immunoSEQ multiplex PCR reads with MiXCR, one row per CDR3 protein. The sample includes 200,000 to 250,000 distinct CDR3 sequences, approximately 94% of them seen just once. The sequencing input was CD4+ T cells from PBMCs. The receptor source for this set is a human donor with Susac syndrome.

The rearrangement uses TRBV20-1 and TRBJ1-5; TRBD1 aligns across 9 bases. Looked up from germline, CDR1 is DFQATT and CDR2 is SNEGSKA (reference sequence). Losses at the gene ends were 5 bases for V and 7 bases for J; bases not matched to a gene: 15. There are 16 residues in the CDR3. In DNA form, the CDR3 reads TGCAGTGCTTACCCACCGGGACAGGGTTTCGGACAGCCCCAGCATTTT. This sequence encodes CSAYPPGQGFGQPQHF.

The chain uses TRBV6-2 or TRBV6-3 and TRBJ2-5, with D tentatively TRBD1 or TRBD2 (5 bases each). V lost 5 bases and J 2 bases, leaving 12 bases between the germline ends. CDR1 and CDR2 (germline): MNHEY, SVGEGT. The CDR3 length is 14 residues. The CDR3 protein is CASSPGAAQETQYF. CDR3 sequence (DNA): TGTGCCAGCAGTCCCGGGGCGGCTCAAGAGACCCAGTACTTC.

V usage is TRBV3-1 and J usage is TRBJ2-5; 8 nucleotides line up with TRBD2. Germline CDR1 is LGHDT and CDR2 is YNNKEL (reference sequence). This CDR3 contains 15 residues. Trimming cost V 3 bases and J 4 bases; bases outside gene matches: 7. The CDR3 DNA sequence: TGTGCCAGCAGCCATAAAGCGGGGGCCCTAGAGACCCAGTACTTC. Amino acids: CASSHKAGALETQYF.

The V and J genes are TRBV30 and TRBJ2-3; the D is unclear. This CDR3 is 15 amino acids long. Between the trimmed V and J ends, which lost 1 base and 4 bases, there was a span of 15 bases. The germline V gene has CDR1 GTSNPN and CDR2 SVGIG (reference sequence). This chain's CDR3 is CAWSDSARSPDTQYF. The CDR3 nucleotides read TGTGCCTGGAGTGATTCAGCGAGGAGTCCAGATACGCAGTATTTT.

The chain joins TRBV29-1 to TRBJ2-5, with D possibly matching TRBD1 (5 bases). V was trimmed by 6 bases and J by 9 bases, leaving 14 bases between them. This CDR3 is built from 11 residues. Germline lookup yields CDR1 SQVTM and CDR2 ANQGSEA. CDR3 bases: TGCAGCGTCCTCTTAGGGGAAGCCCAGTACTTC. Encoded protein: CSVLLGEAQYF.

The V call is TRBV5-1, the J call TRBJ1-2; D is ambiguous. This CDR3 spans 12 amino acids. Trimming removed 0 bases from V and 8 bases from J, with 8 bases in between. Per germline, CDR1 SGHRS and CDR2 YFSETQ. CDR3 sequence (DNA): TGCGCCAGCAGCTTGGAGACCCTCGGCTACACCTTC. This codes for CASSLETLGYTF.

This sequence joins TRBV20-1 and TRBJ2-4; D uncertain. Trimming stripped 3 bases from V and 5 bases from J, with 5 bases between. The CDR3 contains 11 residues. CDR1 is DFQATT, CDR2 SNEGSKA, per germline (reference sequence). The chain's CDR3 is CSASTENIQYF. The DNA for the CDR3 is TGCAGTGCTAGCACAGAAAACATTCAGTACTTC.

The chain has TRBV6-1 and TRBJ2-5, with 7 bases identical to TRBD2. This CDR3 region has 13 residues. Germline-derived CDR1 and CDR2 are MNHNS and SASEGT. J gave up 5 bases and V 3 bases, and 3 bases lay outside the gene matches. The CDR3 is CASSDTGGETQYF. In nucleotides, the CDR3 is TGTGCCAGCAGTGATACGGGGGGTGAGACCCAGTACTTC.

This clonotype was observed a handful of times. The chain has TRBV18 and TRBJ1-6; the D is unclear. The CDR3 is 11 residues long. CDR1 KGHSH and CDR2 LQKENI come from the germline V gene. Trimming cost V 6 bases and J 3 bases, with 0 bases left between them. For the CDR3, the DNA is TGTGCCAGCTCCTATAATTCACCCCTCCACTTT. This codes for CASSYNSPLHF.

V usage is TRBV10-2 and J usage is TRBJ1-2; D gene unclear. The CDR3 is made up of 12 amino acids. V was shortened by 6 bases and J by 8 bases, with 13 bases between the two germline ends. In germline, CDR1 is WSHSY, CDR2 SAAADI. CDR3 residues: CASRQPGMGYTF. For the CDR3, the DNA is TGCGCCAGCAGACAACCAGGAATGGGCTACACCTTC.

V and J are TRBV5-6 and TRBJ1-1; 9 bases line up with TRBD1. Trimming took 6 bases from V and 6 from J; bases not matched to a gene: 9. Per germline, CDR1 SGHDT and CDR2 YYEEEE. The CDR3 length is 14 residues. The CDR3 coding sequence is TGTGCCAGCAAAATACAGGGGGCGCGACCTGAAGCTTTCTTT. Translating it yields CASKIQGARPEAFF.

This chain connects TRBV28 to TRBJ2-1; 7 bases are shared with TRBD1. Germline V CDR1 and CDR2: MDHEN, SYDVKM. V lost 5 bases, J lost 10 bases, and 8 bases stayed unmatched. The CDR3 consists of 13 residues. CDR3 nucleotides: TGTGCCAGCAGTGAGGTACGACAGGGCGAGCAGTTCTTC. Translating it yields CASSEVRQGEQFF.

The rearrangement links TRBV30 to TRBJ2-7, with D possibly being TRBD2 (5 bases). V was shortened by 0 bases and J by 3 bases, with 15 bases between the two germline ends. This CDR3 comprises 15 residues. The germline V gene encodes CDR1 GTSNPN and CDR2 SVGIG (reference sequence). Written as DNA, the CDR3 is TGTGCCTGGAGTGTAGGGAGAACAGCAGGCTACGAGCAGTACTTC. Its protein is CAWSVGRTAGYEQYF.

With respect to this clonotype: The junction does not match germline at one end; this may be a read error. This CDR3 is CASIQGAEPFDF. In nucleotides, the CDR3 is TGTGCCAGCATTCAGGGGGCGGAGCCTTTCGATTTT. The chain carries TRBV7-2 and TRBJ2-3; TRBD1 aligns across 8 bases. Germline lookup yields CDR1 SGHTA and CDR2 FQGNSA. This CDR3 contains 12 residues. Based on the CDR3 plus reference TRBV7-2 and TRBJ2-3, the full variable domain is GAGVSQSPSNKVTEKGKDVELRCDPISGHTALYWYRQSLGQGLEFLIYFQGNSAPDKSGLPSDRFSAERTGGSVSTLTIQRTQQEDSAVYLCASIQGAEPFDFGPGTRLTVL.

The chain joins TRBV3-1 to TRBJ2-7; D remains ambiguous. Germline V lookup: CDR1 LGHDT, CDR2 YNNKEL (reference sequence). V was trimmed by 4 bases and J by 0 bases, leaving 10 bases between them. The CDR3 loop spans 14 amino acids. The CDR3 loop reads CASSRNGFSYEQYF. In DNA form, the CDR3 reads TGTGCCAGCAGCCGTAACGGATTCTCCTACGAGCAGTACTTC.

This clonotype was seen more than once but under ten times. This chain uses TRBV11-1 with TRBJ1-1, with 7 bases fitting TRBD1. The CDR3 has 16 residues. Germline V gives CDR1 SGHAT, CDR2 FQDESV (reference sequence). After removal of 1 base from V and 1 base from J, the junction contained 6 bases not matched to a gene. CDR3 residues: CASSLGPGTANTEAFF. The CDR3 coding sequence is TGTGCCAGCAGCTTAGGGCCCGGGACAGCGAACACTGAAGCTTTCTTT.

The chain is built from TRBV9 and TRBJ2-1; 10 nucleotides agree with TRBD2. The CDR3 totals 15 residues. V shed 3 bases and J 3 bases; nucleotides not matched to a gene: 3. From germline, CDR1 is SGDLS and CDR2 YYNGEE. The DNA for the CDR3 is TGTGCCAGCAGCGGTAGCGGGGGGTACTACAATGAGCAGTTCTTC. Amino acids: CASSGSGGYYNEQFF.

The gene calls are TRBV27 and TRBJ2-7; 8 positions match TRBD1. Germline V CDR1 and CDR2: MNHEY, SMNVEV (reference sequence). Germline trimming cut 5 bases from V and 2 bases from J; bases unmatched to any gene: 5. The CDR3 is 14 amino acids. The CDR3 is CASSTRTGPYEQYF. CDR3 coding DNA: TGTGCCAGCAGTACACGGACAGGGCCCTACGAGCAGTACTTC.

The rearrangement links TRBV5-4 to TRBJ2-7, with D tentatively TRBD1 (6 bases). Trimming left V 4 bases short and J 6 bases short, with 17 bases between. Germline lookup yields CDR1 SGHNT and CDR2 YYREEE (reference sequence). The CDR3 runs to 14 residues. This CDR3 is CASSRTVATGEQYF. In nucleotides, the CDR3 is TGTGCCAGCAGCCGGACAGTGGCTACGGGCGAGCAGTACTTC.

This clonotype occurred a few times. The chain couples TRBV18 to TRBJ1-1; no firm D call. The germline V and J ends were trimmed by 5 bases and 1 base, with 5 bases remaining between them. The germline V gene encodes CDR1 KGHSH and CDR2 LQKENI. The CDR3 is 12 amino acids. CDR3 amino acids: CASSAANTEAFF. The CDR3, as DNA: TGTGCCAGCTCAGCCGCGAACACTGAAGCTTTCTTT.

The gene calls are TRBV6-5 and TRBJ2-4; either TRBD1 or TRBD2 may supply D (5 bases each). Germline V gene lookup returns CDR1 MNHEY and CDR2 SVGAGI. The CDR3 is made up of 14 amino acids. Trimming stripped 0 bases from V and 7 bases from J, with 10 bases between. CDR3 sequence reads: CASSYSRGTNIQYF. The CDR3 DNA sequence: TGTGCCAGCAGTTACTCGAGAGGGACCAACATTCAGTACTTC.

The rearrangement uses TRBV4-1 and TRBJ1-5, with a tentative D call TRBD1 (5 bases). V lost 4 bases and J lost 2, with 27 bases in between. This CDR3 comprises 20 residues. Per germline, CDR1 MGHRA and CDR2 YSYEKL. This CDR3 is CASSPTFPQGGSIGNQPQHF. In DNA form, the CDR3 reads TGCGCCAGCAGCCCTACATTCCCCCAGGGAGGGTCCATCGGCAATCAGCCCCAGCATTTT.

This chain links TRBV2 with TRBJ1-2; D perhaps matches TRBD1 (5 bases). V was pared by 8 bases and J by 3 bases, with 16 bases between. The CDR3 length is 14 residues. Per germline, CDR1 SNHLY and CDR2 FYNNEI. The CDR3 spells CASRAEGTDYGYTF. Written as DNA, the CDR3 is TGTGCCAGCCGAGCTGAAGGGACGGACTATGGCTACACCTTC.

The CDR3 DNA follows: TGTGCCTGGAGCGCTGGGATTAGCAATCAGCCCCAGCATTTT. It is translated as CAWSAGISNQPQHF. This chain joins TRBV30 and TRBJ1-5; no firm D call. Trimming left V 3 bases short and J 0 bases short, with 9 bases between. The CDR3 loop spans 14 amino acids. From germline, CDR1 is GTSNPN and CDR2 SVGIG (reference sequence).

On this clonotype itself: One junction end does not reproduce the germline sequence, and a read error may be involved. V usage is TRBV2 and J usage is TRBJ1-1; no clear D gene. The germline gives CDR1 SNHLY, CDR2 FYNNEI. CDR3 length: 11 amino acids. The CDR3 reads CASSLGSEVLF. In DNA, the CDR3 is TGTGCCAGCAGTCTAGGGAGTGAAGTTCTCTTT.